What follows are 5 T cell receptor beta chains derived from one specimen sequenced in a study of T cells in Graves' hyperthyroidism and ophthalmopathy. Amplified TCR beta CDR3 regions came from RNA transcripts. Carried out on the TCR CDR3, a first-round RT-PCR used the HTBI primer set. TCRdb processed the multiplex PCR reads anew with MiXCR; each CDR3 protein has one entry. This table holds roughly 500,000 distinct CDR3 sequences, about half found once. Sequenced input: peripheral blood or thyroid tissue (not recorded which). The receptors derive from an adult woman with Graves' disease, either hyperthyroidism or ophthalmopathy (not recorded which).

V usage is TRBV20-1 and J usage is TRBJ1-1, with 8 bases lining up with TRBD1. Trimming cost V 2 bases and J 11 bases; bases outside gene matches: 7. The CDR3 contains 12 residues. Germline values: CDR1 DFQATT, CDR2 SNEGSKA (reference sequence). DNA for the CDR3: TGCAGTGCTAGAATCGGACAGGGTGCCGCTTTCTTT. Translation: CSARIGQGAAFF.

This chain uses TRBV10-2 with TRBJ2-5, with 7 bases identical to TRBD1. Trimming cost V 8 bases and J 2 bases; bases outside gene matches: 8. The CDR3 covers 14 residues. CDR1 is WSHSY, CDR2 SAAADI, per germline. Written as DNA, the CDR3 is TGCGCCAGCTGGGACAGCGCAAAACAAGAGACCCAGTACTTC. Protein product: CASWDSAKQETQYF.

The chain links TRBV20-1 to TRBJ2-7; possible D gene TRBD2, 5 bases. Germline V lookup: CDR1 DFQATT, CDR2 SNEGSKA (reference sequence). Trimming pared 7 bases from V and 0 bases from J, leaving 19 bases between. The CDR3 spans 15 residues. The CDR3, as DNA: TGCAGTGTCTCATCTGGCGGGTTTAGCTCCTACGAGCAGTACTTC. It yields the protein CSVSSGGFSSYEQYF.

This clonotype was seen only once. CDR3 region: CASSGQGSRQPQHF. The CDR3 DNA reads as TGTGCCAGCAGTGGGCAGGGAAGCCGTCAGCCCCAGCATTTT. The genes are TRBV2 and TRBJ1-5, with a weak D call TRBD1 (5 bases). From germline, CDR1 is SNHLY and CDR2 FYNNEI. Trimming shortened V by 4 bases and J by 6 bases, and 13 bases separated the two germline ends. CDR3 size: 14 residues.

The chain's CDR3 is CASSPGTGRVTQYF. CDR3 sequence (DNA): TGTGCCAGCAGCCCCGGGACAGGGAGAGTGACCCAGTACTTC. The chain recombines TRBV12-3 or TRBV12-4 with TRBJ2-5; 9 bases are shared with TRBD1. Trimming removed 6 bases from V and 7 bases from J; junction bases left unmatched: 9. The CDR3 spans 14 residues.